What follows describes a single TCR beta chain. The data belong to a study of CD8 T cells in Susac syndrome. Background on the study: Blood was drawn from patients with Susac syndrome. At that point, they were therapy-naive, on corticosteroids, or on intravenous immunoglobulin alone.

Germline lookup yields CDR1 MNHNY and CDR2 SVGAGI (reference sequence). V lost 6 bases to trimming and J lost 3 bases, with 18 bases between them. This CDR3 comprises 15 residues. CD8+ and CD4+ T cells from blood underwent TCR beta sequencing. Recently defined diagnostic criteria for definite or probable disease were fulfilled by Susac syndrome patients. RNA was extracted with the RNeasy kit, and a quantity of roughly 0.45 to 1 ug was reverse transcribed using random hexamers. Across 54 Vbeta and 13 Jbeta, immunoSEQ multiplex PCR amplified TCR beta CDR3. TCRdb fed the immunoSEQ multiplex PCR reads into MiXCR, producing one record per CDR3 protein. The table has approximately 160,000 distinct CDR3 sequences, more than 95% seen once.

The sequence was collected from a human donor with Susac syndrome. The specimen sequenced was CD4+ T cells from PBMCs. V gene TRBV6-6 combines with J gene TRBJ2-7, with D possibly matching TRBD1 (6 bases). The CDR3 protein is CASSPSYGRGYEQYV. CDR3 coding DNA: TGTGCCAGCAGCCCCTCGTATGGCAGGGGCTACGAGCAGTACGTC.